This record concerns one T cell receptor (beta chain) sequence. Its antigen is currently unknown. The sample originates from a study of cytomegalovirus exposure and HLA in healthy donors. Study results and limitations: Approximately 17,000 TCR beta sequences were associated with HLA alleles at 0.05 false discovery rate in a later analysis. Later on, analysis showed that most CMV-associated TCR beta chains appeared to be HLA-restricted. DRB1 had the most TCR associations and HLA-C the fewest, a later analysis found, with rates varying by HLA locus. Specificity for CMV antigens was confirmed in vitro for a few of the CMV-associated chains.

Trimming shortened V by 5 bases and J by 6 bases, and 7 bases separated the two germline ends. The CDR3 sequence is 12 residues long. Germline V gene data show CDR1 as SEHNR and CDR2 as FQNEAQ (reference sequence). PCR primers comprised 60 Vbeta and 13 Jbeta primers. Only in-frame clones appear in the TCRdb table, and some are missing; sequencing was by immunoSEQ multiplex PCR. The sample carries 100,000 or so clones, under 80% recorded once. The chain recombines TRBV7-9 with TRBJ2-2; the D is unclear. The sequenced material came from PBMCs. This receptor was taken from a woman aged 40-49 years in good health and CMV-seropositive. The CDR3 coding sequence is TGTGCCAGCAGCCTCGGAGCCGGGGAGCTGTTTTTT. It yields the protein CASSLGAGELFF.